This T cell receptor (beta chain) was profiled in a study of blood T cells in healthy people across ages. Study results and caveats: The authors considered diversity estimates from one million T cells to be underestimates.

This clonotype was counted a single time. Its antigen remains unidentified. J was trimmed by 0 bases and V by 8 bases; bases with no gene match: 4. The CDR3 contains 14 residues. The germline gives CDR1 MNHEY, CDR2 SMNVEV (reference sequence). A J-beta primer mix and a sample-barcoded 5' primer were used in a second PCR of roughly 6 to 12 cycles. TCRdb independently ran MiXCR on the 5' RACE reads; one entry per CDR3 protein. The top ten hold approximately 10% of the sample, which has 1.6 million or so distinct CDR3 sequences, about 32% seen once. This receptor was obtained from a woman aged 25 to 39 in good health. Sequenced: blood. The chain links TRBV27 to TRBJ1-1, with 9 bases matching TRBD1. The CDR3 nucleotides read TGTGCCAGCTGGGACAGGGACATGAACACTGAAGCTTTCTTT. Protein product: CASWDRDMNTEAFF.